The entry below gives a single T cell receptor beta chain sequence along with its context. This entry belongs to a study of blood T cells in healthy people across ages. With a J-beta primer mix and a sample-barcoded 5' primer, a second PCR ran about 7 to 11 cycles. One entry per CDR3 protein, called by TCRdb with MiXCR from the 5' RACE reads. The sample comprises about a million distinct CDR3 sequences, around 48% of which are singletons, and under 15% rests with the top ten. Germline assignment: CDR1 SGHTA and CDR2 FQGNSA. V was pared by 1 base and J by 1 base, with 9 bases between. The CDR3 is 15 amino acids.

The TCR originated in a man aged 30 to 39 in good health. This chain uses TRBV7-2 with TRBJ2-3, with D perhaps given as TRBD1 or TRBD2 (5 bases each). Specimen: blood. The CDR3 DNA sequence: TGTGCCAGCAGCTTAGAAGGGACCGGCACAGATACGCAGTATTTT. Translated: CASSLEGTGTDTQYF.